The 22 T cell receptor beta chains reported below all come from one sample, sequenced in a study of blood T cell repertoires in COVID-19. Assay used: immunoSEQ multiplex PCR; TCRdb lists only in-frame clones, some missing. The table records more than 70,000 clones, 70% to 80% of them present only once. Input material: peripheral blood. The source of these receptors is a human donor in a cohort sampled during active COVID-19.

CDR3 sequence (DNA): TGTGCCAGCACGGGAACTAACTATGGCTACACCTTC. Translation: CASTGTNYGYTF. The chain employs TRBV28 and TRBJ1-2; no clear D. V gave up 7 bases and J gave up 0 bases, with 6 bases separating them. Germline CDR1 and CDR2: MDHEN and SYDVKM. The CDR3 has 12 amino acids.

The chain uses TRBV7-2 and TRBJ2-1; 8 positions match TRBD1. Germline V gives CDR1 SGHTA, CDR2 FQGNSA. The CDR3 extends over 16 amino acids. The junction had 6 bases not matched to a gene; V was cut back by 2 bases and J by 3 bases. The CDR3 reads CASSLPKGQGYNEQFF. Here the CDR3 DNA reads TGTGCCAGCAGCTTACCTAAAGGACAGGGCTACAATGAGCAGTTCTTC.

This clone showed up just a few times. This chain links TRBV18 with TRBJ1-2; D gene uncertain. This CDR3 is 13 amino acids long. Germline CDR1 reads KGHSH; CDR2 reads LQKENI. Trimming cost V 1 base and J 3 bases, with 6 bases left between them. CDR3 DNA sequence: TGTGCCAGCTCACCACAGGAGGACTATGGCTACACCTTC. The encoded protein is CASSPQEDYGYTF.

This clone was picked up one time. V and J are TRBV7-9 and TRBJ1-4; 10 positions match TRBD1. V lost 4 bases, J lost 5 bases, and 1 base stayed unmatched. CDR3 length: 14 amino acids. Germline lookup yields CDR1 SEHNR and CDR2 FQNEAQ (reference sequence). This CDR3 reads CASSSDRGNEKLFF. The CDR3 coding sequence is TGTGCCAGCAGCTCGGACAGGGGGAATGAAAAACTGTTTTTT. The full variable domain, in which reference TRBV7-9 and TRBJ1-4 provide the parts outside the CDR3, is DTGVSQNPRHKITKRGQNVTFRCDPISEHNRLYWYRQTLGQGPEFLTYFQNEAQLEKSRLLSDRFSAERPKGSFSTLEIQRTEQGDSAMYLCASSSDRGNEKLFFGSGTQLSVL.

The rearrangement uses TRBV6-6 and TRBJ2-5; TRBD1 is a possible D gene (6 bases). Germline V CDR1 and CDR2: MNHNY, SVGAGI (reference sequence). The CDR3 length is 13 residues. V lost 9 bases and J 9 bases, leaving 20 bases between the germline ends. In DNA, the CDR3 is TGTGCCAGTATGACAGGTCACCCGAGGGCCCAGTACTTC. It translates to CASMTGHPRAQYF.

DNA for the CDR3: TGCGCCAGCAGCTTGGGGGCTAGCGGGTTCAGGTACTTC. It specifies CASSLGASGFRYF. The rearrangement uses TRBV5-1 and TRBJ2-5; 8 positions agree with TRBD2. The trim removed 0 bases at V and 13 bases at J, leaving 8 bases unmatched. This CDR3 contains 13 residues. Germline V gene data show CDR1 as SGHRS and CDR2 as YFSETQ.

This clone was observed a few times. The chain employs TRBV7-2 and TRBJ2-3; perhaps TRBD2 as D (5 bases). This CDR3 comprises 13 residues. Germline assignment: CDR1 SGHTA and CDR2 FQGNSA. V lost 0 bases, J lost 6 bases, and 7 bases lay in between. The chain's CDR3 is CASSLASADTQYF. Written as DNA, the CDR3 is TGTGCCAGCAGCTTAGCTAGCGCTGATACGCAGTATTTT.

In DNA form, the CDR3 reads TGTGCCAGCAGCCTGCCGTACGTCGGGACAGGGTGGTACCAGCCCCAGCATTTT. Translated, it gives CASSLPYVGTGWYQPQHF. The chain combines TRBV21-1 with TRBJ1-5; TRBD1 was called by the table and not checked on the DNA. TRBV21-1 constitutes a pseudogene. There are 18 residues in the CDR3.

This clone was counted a few times. A read error may account for a junction end that differs from germline. This rearrangement joins TRBV6-6 to TRBJ2-1, with D unresolved. Germline loops: CDR1 MNHNY, CDR2 SVGAGI (reference sequence). CDR3 length: 14 residues. DNA of the CDR3: TGTGCCAGCAGCTACTCCGCGAGTCCCAATGAGCAGTTCTTC. Translating it yields CASSYSASPNEQFF.

The chain couples TRBV18 to TRBJ1-6, with a weak D call TRBD1 (6 bases). V was shortened by 2 bases and J by 7 bases, with 6 bases between the two germline ends. The CDR3 contains 13 residues. Germline values: CDR1 KGHSH, CDR2 LQKENI. The DNA for the CDR3 is TGTGCCAGCTCACCAGGACAGAATTCACCCCTCCACTTT. Its protein is CASSPGQNSPLHF.

The rearrangement uses TRBV11-2 and TRBJ2-5; 7 bases map to TRBD2. After removal of 8 bases from V and 1 base from J, the junction contained 10 bases not matched to a gene. The CDR3 contains 15 residues. Germline V lookup: CDR1 SGHAT, CDR2 FQNNGV. The CDR3 spells CASRRWEGLQETQYF. CDR3 DNA: TGTGCCAGCCGGAGGTGGGAGGGCCTCCAAGAGACCCAGTACTTC.

V is TRBV7-6 and J is TRBJ2-5; 8 nucleotides align to TRBD2. This CDR3 contains 15 residues. From germline, CDR1 is SGHVS and CDR2 FNYEAQ. With 2 bases clipped from V and 4 bases from J, the junction kept 6 bases outside the gene matches. The CDR3 DNA reads as TGTGCCAGCAGCTTAACTGCAACTAGCGGAGAGACCCAGTACTTC. It is translated as CASSLTATSGETQYF.

The chain is built from TRBV18 and TRBJ2-7; TRBD2 agrees at 15 bases. Germline V gene lookup returns CDR1 KGHSH and CDR2 LQKENI. Trimming removed 2 bases from V and 7 bases from J; junction bases left unmatched: 3. The CDR3 length is 15 residues. The CDR3 region has the DNA TGTGCCAGCTCACCAAGGACTAGCGGGAGGGGGGAGCAGTACTTC. Protein sequence: CASSPRTSGRGEQYF.

V and J are TRBV27 and TRBJ2-5, with 10 bases aligning to TRBD2. CDR3 length: 15 residues. Germline trimming cut 6 bases from V and 4 bases from J; bases unmatched to any gene: 8. CDR1 is MNHEY, CDR2 SMNVEV, per germline (reference sequence). The CDR3 loop is CASRKLAGVPETQYF. The CDR3, as DNA: TGTGCCAGCAGGAAGCTAGCGGGAGTCCCAGAGACCCAGTACTTC.

This rearrangement joins TRBV5-1 to TRBJ2-3; D is perhaps TRBD2 (5 bases). This CDR3 is built from 16 residues. From germline, CDR1 is SGHRS and CDR2 YFSETQ. V lost 5 bases and J lost 0, with 16 bases in between. The CDR3 is CASRLGSVSSTDTQYF. DNA of the CDR3: TGCGCCAGCAGGCTGGGTAGCGTGTCTAGCACAGATACGCAGTATTTT.

The chain links TRBV19 to TRBJ1-5; D is possibly TRBD1 (6 bases). V lost 6 bases, J lost 0 bases, and 15 bases lay in between. Germline assignment: CDR1 LNHDA and CDR2 SQIVND (reference sequence). CDR3 length equals 16 residues. The CDR3 DNA reads as TGTGCCAGTAGAGACCCCGGGACACTTAGCAATCAGCCCCAGCATTTT. Amino acid sequence: CASRDPGTLSNQPQHF.

The chain employs TRBV5-1 and TRBJ1-1; 7 bases map to TRBD1. The CDR3 runs 15 residues. V lost 1 base and J lost 7; bases outside the gene matches: 10. CDR1 and CDR2 from the germline V gene are SGHRS and YFSETQ. The CDR3 spells CASSLTGEARNEAFF. Written as DNA, the CDR3 is TGCGCCAGCAGCTTGACAGGGGAGGCTCGAAATGAAGCTTTCTTT.

This rearrangement joins TRBV29-1 to TRBJ2-2, with 7 bases matching TRBD2. After removal of 4 bases from V and 3 bases from J, the junction contained 5 bases not matched to a gene. The CDR3 extends over 14 amino acids. Germline V gene lookup returns CDR1 SQVTM and CDR2 ANQGSEA. In nucleotides, the CDR3 is TGCAGCGTTGGGGCTGCGGGAGACACCGGGGAGCTGTTTTTT. Its protein product is CSVGAAGDTGELFF.

Comment on this clone: Other DNA sequences from this sample encode an identical CDR3 as well. The V call is TRBV7-2, the J call TRBJ1-1; TRBD1 matches 7 bases. CDR3 size: 14 residues. The V segment lost 5 bases and the J segment 2 bases; nucleotides outside the gene matches: 5. Per germline, CDR1 SGHTA and CDR2 FQGNSA. The CDR3: CASSPGTANTEAFF. The DNA of the CDR3 is TGTGCCAGCAGCCCGGGGACAGCCAACACTGAAGCTTTCTTT.

The J gene is TRBJ2-1, the V gene TRBV3-1 (or the pseudogene TRBV3-2); D may be TRBD2 (5 bases). The V end was cut by 3 bases, the J end by 13 bases, with 13 bases between. The CDR3 extends over 12 amino acids. Germline values: CDR1 LGHDT, CDR2 YNNKEL (reference sequence). The DNA of the CDR3 is TGTGCCAGCAGCCACTCCCCTAGCCGACAGTTCTTC. Its translation is CASSHSPSRQFF.

This clone was observed a single time. The rearrangement uses TRBV29-1 and TRBJ2-1; maybe TRBD2 (5 bases). V lost 4 bases and J 7 bases, leaving 11 bases between the germline ends. Germline CDR1 is SQVTM and CDR2 is ANQGSEA. The CDR3 length is 12 residues. CDR3 region: CSVGRTRNEQFF. The DNA of the CDR3 is TGCAGCGTTGGAAGAACTAGGAATGAGCAGTTCTTC.

This clone was counted a few times. The chain recombines TRBV27 with TRBJ2-3, with D possibly being TRBD1 (5 bases). The CDR3 covers 13 residues. Germline V gene lookup returns CDR1 MNHEY and CDR2 SMNVEV (reference sequence). The germline V and J ends were trimmed by 6 bases and 9 bases, with 16 bases remaining between them. CDR3: CASSQDGPGTQYF. DNA of the CDR3: TGTGCCAGCAGCCAGGACGGCCCAGGGACGCAGTATTTT.